The source of this T cell receptor beta chain is a study of T cell responses to AZD1222 COVID-19 vaccine. Concerning this clone itself: Its antigen is unidentified.

TCRdb's table, derived via immunoSEQ multiplex PCR, lists solely in-frame clones and lacks some. The sample lists more than 100,000 clones; around 90% were seen once. The CDR3 extends over 16 amino acids. Germline V gives CDR1 KGHSY, CDR2 FQNENV. With 3 bases removed from V and 5 bases from J, the gap between germline ends came to 19 bases. Findings and caveats of the study: Females outnumbered males among donors, who were mostly white British; clonal diversity was possibly underestimated.

The chain joins TRBV16 to TRBJ1-2; unclear D gene. This TCR was recovered from an adult in good health. This material consisted of peripheral blood, taken on day 0 of AZD1222 vaccination. For the CDR3, the DNA is TGTGCCAGCAGCCAGGTTTCCCGAACAGTATTTTATGGCTACACCTTC. It translates to CASSQVSRTVFYGYTF.